The clone carrying this T cell receptor beta chain was seen at least ten times. The source of the sample is a study of human T cells and chemical hapten exposure. Study summary: The study traced per-sample TCR yield variation mainly to small differences in pooled library volumes.

Time point of the sample: healthy volunteer bleed at 2 weeks. Unfractionated whole blood yielded total RNA. V shed 3 bases and J shed 8 bases, with 11 bases lying between them. Germline-derived CDR1 and CDR2 are SQVTM and ANQGSEA. The CDR3 extends over 12 amino acids. TCRdb processed the RACE reads anew with MiXCR; each CDR3 protein has one entry. The repertoire holds 130,000 or so distinct CDR3 sequences, with about 9% as singletons. Sequencing was carried out using whole blood. The rearrangement joins TRBV29-1 to TRBJ2-1; no reliable D call. The receptor was isolated from a male donor in good health. Some clones in this sample may be carry-over from other donors' samples. The CDR3 nucleotides are TGCAGCGTTGACGGTCAGCCGGATGAGCAGTTCTTC. This codes for CSVDGQPDEQFF.